Listed below are T cell receptor beta chains from one sample, sequenced in a study of graft-versus-host responses after intestinal transplantation. Some clones are missing from TCRdb's copy, which holds only in-frame ones; the method was immunoSEQ multiplex PCR. The sample comprises about 22,000 clones, roughly 72% of which are singletons, and under 4% rests with the top ten. Specimen: ileum tissue, collected 12 days after intestinal transplant. These receptors all come from a human patient who received an intestinal transplant, so some T cells may come from the graft donor. CDR3s include the opening cysteine and the closing phenylalanine or tryptophan. D genes are given only for firm matches.

V	J	D	CDR3	DNA
TRBV29-1	TRBJ2-5	NA	CSVEDSGPQETQYF	TGCAGCGTTGAAGATTCTGGCCCCCAAGAGACCCAGTACTTC
TRBV18	TRBJ2-1	NA	CASSPLASSYNEQFF	TGTGCCAGCTCACCACTAGCGAGCTCCTACAATGAGCAGTTCTTC
TRBV5-1	TRBJ2-7	TRBD1	CASSLAGTGGDVQYF	TGCGCCAGCAGCTTGGCCGGGACAGGGGGTGACGTGCAGTACTTC
TRBV5-1	TRBJ2-1	NA	CASSLQGSYNEQFF	TGCGCCAGCAGCCTGCAGGGATCCTACAATGAGCAGTTCTTC
TRBV12-5	TRBJ1-2	NA	CASGPRQVLSGGYTF	TGTGCTAGTGGCCCAAGACAGGTCCTGTCTGGGGGCTACACCTTC
TRBV6-5	TRBJ1-1	TRBD1	CASSSTGGYMNTEAFF	TGTGCCAGCAGTTCCACAGGGGGCTACATGAACACTGAAGCTTTCTTT
TRBV5-4	TRBJ1-1	NA	CASSPYTGGTTEAFF	TGTGCCAGCAGCCCTTATACGGGGGGGACCACTGAAGCTTTCTTT
TRBV5-4	TRBJ2-5	TRBD2	CASSSSGGAGETQYF	TGTGCCAGCAGCTCCAGCGGGGGGGCAGGAGAGACCCAGTACTTC
TRBV28	TRBJ2-7	NA	CASSSHLSSYEQYF	TGTGCCAGCAGTTCCCATCTTAGCTCCTACGAGCAGTACTTC
TRBV2	TRBJ2-6	TRBD1	CATPGQGADGANVLTF	TGTGCCACCCCGGGACAGGGGGCGGATGGGGCCAACGTCCTGACTTTC
TRBV5-1	TRBJ2-2	TRBD2	CASSYLAGGPGELFF	TGCGCCAGCAGCTACCTAGCGGGGGGGCCCGGGGAGCTGTTTTTT
TRBV5-6	TRBJ1-5	NA	CASSRWTPDNQPQHF	TGTGCCAGCAGCCGATGGACACCAGACAATCAGCCCCAGCATTTT
TRBV13	TRBJ1-1	NA	CASSLFGGPTNTEAFF	TGTGCCAGCAGCTTATTCGGGGGGCCTACGAACACTGAAGCTTTCTTT
TRBV6-4	TRBJ1-4	TRBD1	CASSDRGTAEKLFF	TGTGCCAGCAGTGACCGCGGGACAGCAGAAAAACTGTTTTTT
TRBV6-6	TRBJ1-3	TRBD1	CASSYQGQGNTIYF	TGTGCCAGCAGTTACCAGGGACAGGGAAACACCATATATTTT
TRBV5-1	TRBJ1-1	TRBD1	CASSSQGIWDTEAFF	TGCGCCAGCAGCTCACAGGGGATCTGGGACACTGAAGCTTTCTTT
TRBV19	TRBJ1-2	TRBD1	CASSIARDRENYGYTF	TGTGCCAGTAGTATAGCCCGGGACAGGGAAAACTATGGCTACACCTTC